These T cell receptor beta chains were read from a single sample in a study of T cell repertoires in cytomegalovirus infection. From the reads, TCRdb called clonotypes with MiXCR, one entry per CDR3 protein. Of fewer than 550,000 distinct CDR3 sequences in the sample, 30% to 40% were seen once. Material: PBMCs. The source of these receptors is a human donor in good health (CMV status not recorded). Some clones in this sample may be carry-over from other donors' samples. Both conserved end residues are part of each CDR3. Fields, in order: V gene, CDR3 protein.

TRBV2,CASRPGRHSGNTIYF
TRBV20-1,CSAHDGAGGSNEQFF
TRBV4-1,CASSRLRSVVGGNTIYF
TRBV29-1,CSPLGETGSYEQYF
TRBV19,CASSIDDSNDPQHF
TRBV2,CASREQIYEQYF
TRBV7-8,CASTSGTTDTQYF
TRBV7-6,CASSPQVADTQYF
TRBV7-8,CASSAVRDKRYNEQFF
TRBV7-9,CASSPRLHEKLFF
TRBV7-2,CASSTRTVLNTEAFF
TRBV6-5,CASSYSRYRGEQYF
TRBV12-5,CASGLPGVYGYTF
TRBV4-2,CASSLSPGAESYNEQFF
TRBV7-8,CASIQERTGIIYGYTF
TRBV3-1,CASSPSRSDIRETQYF
TRBV6-1,CASSTGRGTGYGYTF
TRBV24-1,CATSEVAGITDTQYF
TRBV20-1,CSARDKQSGVYTGELFF
TRBV4-2,CASSPQAGDGGGLTDTQYF
TRBV19,CASSISSPSTDTQYF
TRBV11-2,CASSYGTVEVTQYF
TRBV6-1,CASLWTGQGNNEQFF
TRBV7-6,CASSLNLNTGELFF
TRBV25-1,CASTHGQATEAFF
TRBV7-1,CASSRRDSVLLVKFF
TRBV7-2,CASSSQGARNEKLFF
TRBV27,CASSSAGGRVEETQYF
TRBV7-6,CASSPYSGNTIYF
TRBV6-5,CASSQAGAETQYF
TRBV6-2/TRBV6-3,CASSHRWGSTEAFF
TRBV7-2,CASSSSPGQPARSSYEQYF
TRBV6-1,CASSVGQGAGNYGYTF
TRBV7-2,CASSPLVNTGELFF
TRBV27,CASSLTGGRTGELFF
TRBV20-1,CSASYSSQETQYF
TRBV9,CASSVGAGTANSPLHF
TRBV19,CASNRYPSGGSYNEQFF
TRBV19,CASSTQGSNEKLFF
TRBV15,CATSRDRDGYEQYF
TRBV6-1,CASSARTGWAGELFF
TRBV5-1,CASSLARQGDGYTF
TRBV6-1,CATVRTGGPQETQYF
TRBV12-3/TRBV12-4,CASSLARSGGPTYEQYF